This is a list of T cell receptor beta chains from one sample in a study of T cells after yellow fever vaccination. From the 5' RACE reads, TCRdb called clonotypes with MiXCR, one entry per CDR3 protein. The sample has more than 300,000 distinct CDR3 sequences; about 10% are singletons. The input for sequencing was CD4+ T cells sorted from PBMCs, taken 45 days after the yellow fever booster vaccination. The source of these receptors is a young man who received the YFV17D yellow fever vaccine. CDR3s include the opening cysteine and the closing phenylalanine or tryptophan. The D gene is left open where the match is weak. Clone size is shown for a subset of rows, as once, few, many or a class of expanded clone.

j_gene,abundance,v_gene,d_gene,CDR3nt,CDR3aa
TRBJ1-5,few,TRBV13,NA,TGTGACAGCAGCTCCACCGCGCTCGGGTCTGATCAGCCCCAGCATTTT,CDSSSTALGSDQPQHF
TRBJ2-1,few,TRBV28,NA,TGTGCCAGCAGGGTCTACAATGAGCAGTTCTTC,CASRVYNEQFF
TRBJ1-2,few,TRBV5-6,NA,TGTGCCAGCAGCGCGGTCCCCCAGGGTACCTATGGCTACACCTTC,CASSAVPQGTYGYTF
TRBJ2-1,many,TRBV5-1,NA,TGCGCCAGCTCCTTGGGCCAGGGTTCGAGTTCGTACAATGAGCAGTTCTTC,CASSLGQGSSSYNEQFF
TRBJ2-3,few,TRBV4-3,NA,TGCGCCAGCAGCCAAGCCCCAGCGGGTAACCCCACAGATACGCAGTATTTT,CASSQAPAGNPTDTQYF
TRBJ2-1,NA,TRBV7-2,TRBD2,TGTGCCAGCAGCTCGGGACTAATCAATGAGCAGTTCTTC,CASSSGLINEQFF
TRBJ1-3,many,TRBV4-1,NA,TGCGCCAGCAGCCCGAGGAGCTCTGGAAACACCATATATTTT,CASSPRSSGNTIYF
TRBJ1-6,many,TRBV11-2,NA,TGTGCCAGCAGCTTAGACTACAGCTCACCCCTCCACTTT,CASSLDYSSPLHF
TRBJ2-1,NA,TRBV5-1,TRBD2,TGCGCCAGCAGCTTGGCCGTTTCGGGGGGAGGTGAGCAGTTCTTC,CASSLAVSGGGEQFF
TRBJ2-4,few,TRBV29-1,NA,TGCAGCGCCCTGACCGGGACAAACATTCAGTACTTC,CSALTGTNIQYF
TRBJ1-1,few,TRBV28,TRBD1,TGTGCCAGCAGTTTCATACCCGGGACAGGGGGAGGTACTGAAGCTTTCTTT,CASSFIPGTGGGTEAFF
TRBJ1-5,NA,TRBV2,NA,TGTGCCAGCGGGCTCAATCAGCCCCAGCATTTT,CASGLNQPQHF
TRBJ2-5,NA,TRBV29-1,TRBD1,TGCAGCGTTGAAAATAACAGGGGGTCGGGGGTGACCCAGTACTTC,CSVENNRGSGVTQYF
TRBJ1-6,few,TRBV3-1,NA,TGTGCCAGCAGCCAAAGCGAGACAGGCAATTCACCCCTCCACTTT,CASSQSETGNSPLHF
TRBJ2-3,few,TRBV5-1,NA,TGCGCCAGCAGGGACGCAGGGGGGTCAGATACGCAGTATTTT,CASRDAGGSDTQYF
TRBJ2-2,NA,TRBV5-1,NA,TGCGCCAGCTCCGACAGAGGGGGAAACACCGGGGAGCTGTTTTTT,CASSDRGGNTGELFF
TRBJ2-2,few,TRBV15,NA,TGTGCCACCAGCAGACTGGGAGACACCGGGGAGCTGTTTTTT,CATSRLGDTGELFF
TRBJ2-5,NA,TRBV20-1,TRBD2,TGCAGTGCTAGAGATGTTACTAGCGGGGGGGAAGAGACCCAGTACTTC,CSARDVTSGGEETQYF
TRBJ1-5,NA,TRBV3-1,NA,TGTGCCAGCAGCCAAGGGGATCGCGAGGTTCAGCCCCAGCATTTT,CASSQGDREVQPQHF
TRBJ2-3,NA,TRBV7-8,TRBD1,TGTGCCAGCAGCCCAGTGGGACAGGGTTTGTTGTTT,CASSPVGQGLLF
TRBJ1-5,few,TRBV19,TRBD1,TGTGCCAGTAGTATCAGGGGGGGTCAGCCCCAGCATTTT,CASSIRGGQPQHF
TRBJ2-3,few,TRBV12-3/TRBV12-4,TRBD2,TGTGCCAGCAGGACTAGCGCTGCGAGCACAGATACGCAGTATTTT,CASRTSAASTDTQYF